This T cell receptor (beta chain) was sequenced in a study of cytomegalovirus exposure and HLA in healthy donors. The PCR ran on 60 Vbeta and 13 Jbeta primers. The table came from immunoSEQ multiplex PCR; TCRdb's copy has only in-frame clones and leaves some out. This sample yields around 94,000 clones, of which around 84% are seen a single time; 2.1% belongs to the top ten. The CDR3 has 16 amino acids. Germline CDR1 is LNHDA and CDR2 is SQIVND (reference sequence). V shed 4 bases and J shed 0 bases, with 13 bases lying between them. This TCR was sampled from a man aged 18-30 years in good health and CMV-seronegative. The sequenced sample was PBMCs. The genes are TRBV19 and TRBJ2-1; the D gene is possibly TRBD2 (5 bases). CDR3 residues: CASSTKIAYSYNEQFF. Here the CDR3 DNA reads TGTGCCAGTAGTACCAAAATAGCGTACTCCTACAATGAGCAGTTCTTC.